This TCR beta chain was recorded in a study of CD8+ T cells in alopecia areata. Across the whole study: C3H/HeJ donors with spontaneous alopecia, roughly 6-12 months old, supplied skin grafts to 7-10-week-old female C3H/HeJ mice. Study-wide results and caveats: Lesional scalp displayed greater clonality than normal scalp, most notably in alopecia totalis/universalis. Relative to mice, TCR sharing across patients was less clear, a difference possibly HLA-related.

This clone appeared a few times. Antigen: not known. Mouse gene names apply. The read finishes 4 residues shy of the CDR3 end, and the germline J gene is used to complete it. Investigators isolated RNA and reverse transcribed it into cDNA to act as the sequencing template. Measured with immunoSEQ multiplex PCR; TCRdb has only the in-frame clones, and not every one. The specimen gives 200,000 to 300,000 clones without singletons; the ten biggest hold more than 1%. The CDR3 contains 15 residues. Trimming removed 0 bases from V and 3 bases from J; junction bases left unmatched: 2. Germline V gene sequence: CDR1 GKSSPN, CDR2 SITVG. Using CD4, CD8alpha, NKG2D, NKG2ACE and other markers, pooled cutaneous lymph node cells were sorted.

Sequences were obtained from CD4+ T cells sorted from a lymph node. The sequence derives from a C3H/HeJ mouse with alopecia areata. The MHC haplotype of this mouse line is H2-k. V gene TRBV31 combines with J gene TRBJ2-1; TRBD1 aligns across 10 bases. CDR3 in amino acids: CAWSLRQGAYAEQFF. The covered CDR3 bases are TGTGCCTGGAGTCTCAGACAGGGGGCCTATGCT.